These 2 T cell receptor beta chains share one sample of origin, sequenced in a study of T cells after yellow fever vaccination. TCRdb reprocessed the 5' RACE reads with MiXCR, giving one entry per CDR3 protein. This sample has under 400,000 distinct CDR3 sequences; around a tenth occur once, and the top ten carry roughly 18%. The material was PBMCs, obtained on the day of the first yellow fever vaccination. The receptors were gathered from a man aged 18 to 30 who received the YFV17D yellow fever vaccine.

The chain recombines TRBV20-1 with TRBJ1-2; D may be TRBD1 (5 bases). Germline CDR1 is DFQATT and CDR2 is SNEGSKA (reference sequence). CDR3 length: 13 amino acids. Trimming cost V 6 bases and J 0 bases, with 11 bases left between them. Written as DNA, the CDR3 is TGCAGTGCCCGGGGGGGATCTAACTATGGCTACACCTTC. Its translation: CSARGGSNYGYTF.

A few counts support this clonotype. The chain recombines TRBV12-3 or TRBV12-4 with TRBJ2-5; D gene ambiguous. The CDR3 has 10 amino acids. Trimming pared 5 bases from V and 3 bases from J, leaving 1 base between. The CDR3: CASSKETQYF. CDR3 DNA: TGTGCCAGCAGTAAAGAGACCCAGTACTTC.